The 23 T cell receptor beta chains given below trace back to one sample, sequenced in a study of neurological immune-mediated disorders. Using its own MiXCR run on the 5' RACE reads, TCRdb lists one record per CDR3 protein. The table lists some 28,000 distinct CDR3 sequences, about 6.9% of them singletons. The sample consisted of PBMCs. These receptor sequences come from a woman between 50 and 59 years old in good health.

In its sample, this clonotype was seen many times. The V call is TRBV29-1, the J call TRBJ2-3; D unresolved. Germline CDR1 SQVTM, CDR2 ANQGSEA. Trimming shortened V by 3 bases and J by 1 base, and 8 bases separated the two germline ends. The CDR3 totals 13 residues. For the CDR3, the DNA is TGCAGCGTTGAGATTGGGGGCACAGATACGCAGTATTTT. Translated: CSVEIGGTDTQYF.

Many counts were recorded for this clonotype. This chain connects TRBV27 to TRBJ1-5; D may be TRBD1 (6 bases). Trimming took off 4 bases at V and 4 bases at J, with 17 bases between the two ends. The CDR3 spans 16 residues. In germline, CDR1 is MNHEY, CDR2 SMNVEV (reference sequence). CDR3 residues: CASSSILGQQNQPQHF. In DNA, the CDR3 is TGTGCCAGCAGTTCAATCCTCGGACAGCAGAATCAGCCCCAGCATTTT.

There are many counts of this clonotype. The V and J genes are TRBV6-6 and TRBJ2-7; D ambiguous. The CDR3 runs to 11 residues. Germline lookup yields CDR1 MNHNY and CDR2 SVGAGI (reference sequence). The V gene lost 5 bases and the J gene lost 2 bases, with 4 bases spanning the gap. The CDR3 here is CASSGPYEQYF. The CDR3 nucleotides read TGTGCCAGCAGTGGTCCCTACGAGCAGTACTTC.

This clonotype showed up many times. The rearrangement uses TRBV5-5 and TRBJ1-3; D may be TRBD1 (6 bases). The V and J ends lost 2 bases and 2 bases respectively, with 8 bases between them. This CDR3 region has 14 residues. CDR1 SGHKS and CDR2 YYEKEE come from the germline V gene (reference sequence). The CDR3 spells CASSFRDTGNTIYF. The CDR3 region has the DNA TGTGCCAGCAGCTTCAGGGACACTGGAAACACCATATATTTT.

The rearrangement joins TRBV29-1 to TRBJ2-1; D is ambiguous. Germline V lookup: CDR1 SQVTM, CDR2 ANQGSEA. The CDR3 totals 12 residues. The V and J ends lost 7 bases and 9 bases respectively, with 16 bases between them. The CDR3 here is CSGSRKQGEQFF. The CDR3 coding sequence is TGCAGCGGATCGAGGAAACAAGGTGAGCAGTTCTTC.

This clonotype was counted at least ten times. The chain combines TRBV20-1 with TRBJ2-1, with D tentatively TRBD1 (5 bases). Trimming removed 0 bases at V and 3 bases at J, with 15 bases between. CDR1 is DFQATT and CDR2 is SNEGSKA in the germline V gene (reference sequence). The CDR3 covers 16 residues. This chain's CDR3 is CSARDPRDRHYNEQFF. CDR3 DNA sequence: TGCAGTGCTAGAGATCCAAGAGACAGACACTACAATGAGCAGTTCTTC.

This clonotype was detected ten times or more. This chain connects TRBV4-3 to TRBJ2-7; no clear D gene. The V gene lost 0 bases and the J gene lost 2 bases, with 5 bases spanning the gap. CDR3 length equals 13 residues. Per germline, CDR1 LGHNA and CDR2 YSLEER. CDR3 loop: CASSQDRPYEQYF. As DNA, the CDR3 is TGCGCCAGCAGCCAAGATAGACCCTACGAGCAGTACTTC.

This clonotype came up many times. The chain is built from TRBV18 and TRBJ2-1; unclear D gene. Germline values: CDR1 KGHSH, CDR2 LQKENI. Trimming removed 4 bases at V and 1 base at J, with 11 bases between. The CDR3 is 15 amino acids. The CDR3 here is CASSRDRVSYNEQFF. In nucleotides, the CDR3 is TGTGCCAGCTCACGAGATAGGGTTTCCTACAATGAGCAGTTCTTC.

At least ten counts were recorded for this clonotype. CDR3 protein: CASSEALKNIQYF. The CDR3 bases are TGTGCCAGCAGCGAAGCTCTCAAAAACATTCAGTACTTC. The rearrangement links TRBV7-2 to TRBJ2-4; D is unresolved. Trimming removed 5 bases from V and 3 bases from J, with 8 bases in between. The CDR3 is 13 amino acids. Germline loops: CDR1 SGHTA, CDR2 FQGNSA.

This clonotype occurred many times. The chain couples TRBV10-3 to TRBJ1-5, with D possibly matching TRBD1 (5 bases). Per the germline V gene, CDR1 is ENHRY and CDR2 is SYGVKD. The CDR3 length is 16 residues. Trimming removed 3 bases from V and 0 bases from J, with 12 bases in between. The CDR3 nucleotides are TGTGCCATCAGTGACGGGACGGCCGATAGCAATCAGCCCCAGCATTTT. It translates to CAISDGTADSNQPQHF.

This clonotype was seen many times. The rearrangement uses TRBV14 and TRBJ2-7; D is unresolved. Germline lookup yields CDR1 SGHDN and CDR2 FVKESK. Trimming removed 2 bases from V and 11 bases from J, with 10 bases in between. This CDR3 contains 11 residues. The CDR3 here is CASSQQAEKYF. Written as DNA, the CDR3 is TGTGCCAGCAGCCAACAGGCCGAAAAGTACTTC. Together with reference TRBV14 and TRBJ2-7, the CDR3 gives the full variable domain: EAGVTQFPSHSVIEKGQTVTLRCDPISGHDNLYWYRRVMGKEIKFLLHFVKESKQDESGMPNNRFLAERTGGTYSTLKVQPAELEDSGVYFCASSQQAEKYFGPGTRLTVT.

The chain uses TRBV27 and TRBJ2-3, with 7 bases fitting TRBD2. CDR1 is MNHEY, CDR2 SMNVEV, per germline (reference sequence). V lost 8 bases to trimming and J lost 4 bases; unmatched junction nucleotides: 12. This CDR3 has 15 residues. As DNA, the CDR3 is TGTGCCAGCTGCCAGGGAGGGCCAAGCGCAGATACGCAGTATTTT. Encoded protein: CASCQGGPSADTQYF.

This clonotype was picked up many times. The chain joins TRBV7-2 to TRBJ2-1; TRBD2 agrees at 13 bases. The CDR3 contains 19 residues. After removal of 7 bases from V and 2 bases from J, the junction contained 14 bases not matched to a gene. From germline, CDR1 is SGHTA and CDR2 FQGNSA. The CDR3 reads CASKTGTSGAQEAYNEQFF. The CDR3 DNA reads TGTGCCAGCAAGACCGGGACTAGCGGGGCTCAGGAAGCCTACAATGAGCAGTTCTTC.

In nucleotides, the CDR3 is TGCAGTGCTGCCGGACAGGGAGCCCAGCCCCAGCATTTT. Its translation is CSAAGQGAQPQHF. The V and J genes are TRBV20-1 and TRBJ1-5, with 8 bases aligning to TRBD1. CDR3 length: 13 residues. Per the germline V gene, CDR1 is DFQATT and CDR2 is SNEGSKA (reference sequence). The J segment lost 7 bases and the V segment lost 5 bases, leaving 7 bases of the junction unmatched.

This clonotype was detected ten times or more. The chain links TRBV6-5 to TRBJ1-3; no clear D. The V gene's germline CDR1 is MNHEY and CDR2 SVGAGI. The CDR3 length is 14 residues. V lost 7 bases and J 2 bases, leaving 12 bases between the germline ends. The CDR3, as DNA: TGTGCCAGCAAGGTGGAGCTTACTGGAAACACCATATATTTT. Translating it yields CASKVELTGNTIYF.

This clonotype appeared many times. V is TRBV5-1 and J is TRBJ2-6; no clear D. The CDR3 sequence is 14 residues long. The V end lost 6 bases, the J end lost 4 bases, and 11 bases lay between the germline ends. Germline CDR1 reads SGHRS; CDR2 reads YFSETQ. CDR3 loop: CASTTLPGANVLTF. The DNA for the CDR3 is TGCGCCAGCACAACACTCCCCGGGGCCAACGTCCTGACTTTC.

This clonotype was seen ten or more times. The J gene is TRBJ2-7, the V gene TRBV4-3; 15 positions match TRBD2. The J segment lost 2 bases and the V segment lost 8 bases, leaving 10 bases of the junction unmatched. The CDR3 sequence is 17 residues long. Germline values: CDR1 LGHNA, CDR2 YSLEER. The CDR3 coding sequence is TGCGCCAGCGAAACCGGGACTAGCGGGAGGAGGGCCTACGAGCAGTACTTC. Translating it yields CASETGTSGRRAYEQYF.

This clonotype was counted many times. The chain recombines TRBV2 with TRBJ1-2; a weak D match, TRBD1 (5 bases). In germline, CDR1 is SNHLY, CDR2 FYNNEI. V lost 3 bases, J lost 4 bases, and 12 bases lay in between. The CDR3 totals 14 residues. In DNA, the CDR3 is TGTGCCAGCAGTGACTCCGCAGGGACCTATGGCTACACCTTC. Translating it yields CASSDSAGTYGYTF.

This clonotype was recorded many times. This chain joins TRBV9 and TRBJ2-5, with a possible D match to TRBD1 (6 bases). The CDR3 covers 12 residues. Trimming shortened V by 3 bases and J by 5 bases, and 8 bases separated the two germline ends. The germline gives CDR1 SGDLS, CDR2 YYNGEE. The CDR3 coding sequence is TGTGCCAGCAGCGAGGGGGAGGAGACCCAGTACTTC. Its protein is CASSEGEETQYF.

This clonotype came up many times. The rearrangement uses TRBV2 and TRBJ2-1; D gene ambiguous. The CDR3 has 12 residues. Germline CDR1 reads SNHLY; CDR2 reads FYNNEI. V was trimmed by 0 bases and J by 9 bases, leaving 6 bases between them. The CDR3 loop reads CASSEARPEQFF. The CDR3 DNA follows: TGTGCCAGCAGTGAAGCTCGCCCTGAGCAGTTCTTC.

This clonotype was detected many times. This chain links TRBV7-3 with TRBJ2-3, with unresolved D. The V end lost 5 bases, the J end lost 0 bases, and 6 bases lay between the germline ends. Germline V CDR1 and CDR2: SGHTA, FQGTGA. The CDR3 has 13 residues. The DNA for the CDR3 is TGTGCCAGCAGCGTCGACAGCACAGATACGCAGTATTTT. Its protein is CASSVDSTDTQYF.

This clonotype was recorded at least ten times. The rearrangement uses TRBV10-1 and TRBJ2-3, with D hard to call. The germline gives CDR1 WNHNN, CDR2 SYGVQD (reference sequence). The CDR3 runs 14 residues. V was pared by 4 bases and J by 2 bases, with 10 bases between. As DNA, the CDR3 is TGCGCCAGCAGTGCCTTTGGGGTCACAGATACGCAGTATTTT. Its translation is CASSAFGVTDTQYF.

This clonotype came up a few times. With a much larger clone just one base away, this may be a read error. This chain connects TRBV7-2 to TRBJ2-1; TRBD1 matches 10 bases. This CDR3 is built from 17 residues. CDR1 SGHTA and CDR2 FQGNSA come from the germline V gene. CDR3 loop: CVSSRPLPGQGNNEQFF. The CDR3, as DNA: TGTGTCAGCAGCCGACCTTTACCGGGACAGGGGAACAATGAGCAGTTCTTC. Complete variable domain (other parts from reference TRBV7-2 and TRBJ2-1): GAGVSQSPSNKVTEKGKDVELRCDPISGHTALYWYRQSLGQGLEFLIYFQGNSAPDKSGLPSDRFSAERTGGSVSTLTIQRTQQEDSAVYLCVSSRPLPGQGNNEQFFGPGTRLTVL.